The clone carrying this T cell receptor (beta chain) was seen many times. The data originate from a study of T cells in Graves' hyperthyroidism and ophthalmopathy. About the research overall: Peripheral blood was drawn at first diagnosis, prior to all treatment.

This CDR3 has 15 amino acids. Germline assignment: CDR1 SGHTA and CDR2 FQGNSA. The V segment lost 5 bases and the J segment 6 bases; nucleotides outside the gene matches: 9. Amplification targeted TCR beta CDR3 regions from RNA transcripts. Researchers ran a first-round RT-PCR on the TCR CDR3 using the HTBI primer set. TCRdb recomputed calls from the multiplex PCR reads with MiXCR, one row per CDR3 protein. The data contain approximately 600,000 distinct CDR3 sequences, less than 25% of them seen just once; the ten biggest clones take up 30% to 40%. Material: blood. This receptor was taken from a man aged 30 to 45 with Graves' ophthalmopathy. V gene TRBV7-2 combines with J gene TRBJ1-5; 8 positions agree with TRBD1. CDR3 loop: CASSESGGRGQPQHF. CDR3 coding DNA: TGTGCCAGCAGCGAATCAGGGGGCAGGGGTCAGCCCCAGCATTTT.